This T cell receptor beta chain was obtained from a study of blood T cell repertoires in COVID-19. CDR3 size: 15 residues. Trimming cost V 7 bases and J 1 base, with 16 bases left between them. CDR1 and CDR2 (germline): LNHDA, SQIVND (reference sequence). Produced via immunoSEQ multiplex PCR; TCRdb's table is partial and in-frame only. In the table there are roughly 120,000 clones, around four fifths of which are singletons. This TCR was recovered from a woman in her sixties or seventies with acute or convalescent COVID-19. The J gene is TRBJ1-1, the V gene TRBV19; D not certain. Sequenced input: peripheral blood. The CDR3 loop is CASTRTGAPNTEAFF. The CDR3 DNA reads TGTGCCAGTACCCGGACGGGAGCACCGAACACTGAAGCTTTCTTT.